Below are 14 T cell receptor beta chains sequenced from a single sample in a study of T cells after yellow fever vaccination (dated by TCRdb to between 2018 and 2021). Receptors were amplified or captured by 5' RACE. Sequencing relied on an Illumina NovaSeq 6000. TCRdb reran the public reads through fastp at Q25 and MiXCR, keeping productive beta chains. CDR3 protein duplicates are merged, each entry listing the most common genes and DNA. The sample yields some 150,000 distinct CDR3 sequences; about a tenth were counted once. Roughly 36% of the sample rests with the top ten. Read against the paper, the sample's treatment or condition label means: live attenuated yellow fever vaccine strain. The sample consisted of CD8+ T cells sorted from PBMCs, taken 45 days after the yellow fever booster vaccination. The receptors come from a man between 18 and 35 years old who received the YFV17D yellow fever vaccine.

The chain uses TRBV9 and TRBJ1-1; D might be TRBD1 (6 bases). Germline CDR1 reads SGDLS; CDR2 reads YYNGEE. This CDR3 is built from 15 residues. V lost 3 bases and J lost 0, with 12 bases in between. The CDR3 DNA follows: TGTGCCAGCAGCGGCCCGGGGGGCTTGAACACTGAAGCTTTCTTT. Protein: CASSGPGGLNTEAFF.

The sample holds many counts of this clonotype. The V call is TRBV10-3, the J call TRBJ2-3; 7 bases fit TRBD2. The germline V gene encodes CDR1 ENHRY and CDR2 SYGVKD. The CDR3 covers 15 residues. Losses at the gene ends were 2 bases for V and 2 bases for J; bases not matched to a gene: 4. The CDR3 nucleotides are TGTGCCATCAGTGAGCCTAGCGGAACCACAGATACGCAGTATTTT. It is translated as CAISEPSGTTDTQYF.

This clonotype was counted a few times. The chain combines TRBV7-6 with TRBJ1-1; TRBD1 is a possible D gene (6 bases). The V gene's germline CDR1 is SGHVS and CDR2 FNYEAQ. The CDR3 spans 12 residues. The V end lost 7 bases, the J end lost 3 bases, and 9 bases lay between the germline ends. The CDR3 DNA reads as TGTGCCAGCATAGGGGGGGACACTGAAGCTTTCTTT. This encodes CASIGGDTEAFF.

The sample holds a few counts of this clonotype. The CDR3 DNA follows: TGTGCCAGCAGCCCTCCTCAGTGGGATACGCAGTATTTT. Its protein product is CASSPPQWDTQYF. The chain recombines TRBV3-1 with TRBJ2-3; no clear D gene. Germline CDR1 LGHDT, CDR2 YNNKEL (reference sequence). V was clipped by 4 bases and J by 6 bases, with 11 bases between them. The CDR3 extends over 13 amino acids.

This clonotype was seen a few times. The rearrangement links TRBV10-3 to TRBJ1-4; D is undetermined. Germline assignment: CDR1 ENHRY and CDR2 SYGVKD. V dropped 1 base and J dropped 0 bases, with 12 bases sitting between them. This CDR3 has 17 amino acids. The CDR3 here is CAISEWDTGATNEKLFF. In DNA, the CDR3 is TGTGCCATCAGTGAGTGGGATACCGGCGCAACTAATGAAAAACTGTTTTTT.

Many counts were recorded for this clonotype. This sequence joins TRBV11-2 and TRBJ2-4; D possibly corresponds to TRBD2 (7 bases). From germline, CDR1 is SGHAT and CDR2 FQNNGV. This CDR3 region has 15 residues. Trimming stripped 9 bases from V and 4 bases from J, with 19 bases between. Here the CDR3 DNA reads TGTGCCAGTGGAGGAACGGGGGGCGCGAAAAACATTCAGTACTTC. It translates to CASGGTGGAKNIQYF.

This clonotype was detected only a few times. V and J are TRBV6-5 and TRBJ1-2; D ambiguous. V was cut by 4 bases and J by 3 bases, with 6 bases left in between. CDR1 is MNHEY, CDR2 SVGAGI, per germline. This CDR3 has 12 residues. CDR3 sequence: CASSSSDYGYTF. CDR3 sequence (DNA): TGTGCCAGCAGTTCGAGCGACTATGGCTACACCTTC.

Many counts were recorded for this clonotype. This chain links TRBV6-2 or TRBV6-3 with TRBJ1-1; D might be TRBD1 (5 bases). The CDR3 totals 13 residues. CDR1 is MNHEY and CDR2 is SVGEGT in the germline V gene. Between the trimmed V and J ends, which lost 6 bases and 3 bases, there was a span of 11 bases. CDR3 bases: TGTGCCAGCAGGTGGGGCGCCGACACTGAAGCTTTCTTT. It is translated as CASRWGADTEAFF.

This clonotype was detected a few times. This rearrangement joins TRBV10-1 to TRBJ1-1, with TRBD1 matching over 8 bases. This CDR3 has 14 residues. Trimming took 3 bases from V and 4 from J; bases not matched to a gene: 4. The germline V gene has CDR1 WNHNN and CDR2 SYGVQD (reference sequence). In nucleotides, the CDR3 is TGCGCCAGCAGTGACCATCAGGGGGCCACTGAAGCTTTCTTT. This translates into CASSDHQGATEAFF.

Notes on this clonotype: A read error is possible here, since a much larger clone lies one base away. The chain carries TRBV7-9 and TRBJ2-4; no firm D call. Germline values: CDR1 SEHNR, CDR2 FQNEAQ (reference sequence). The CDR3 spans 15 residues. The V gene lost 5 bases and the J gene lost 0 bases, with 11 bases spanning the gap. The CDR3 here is CASSPNVEAKNIQYF. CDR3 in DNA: TGTGCCAGCAGCCCCAACGTTGAAGCCAAAAACATTCAGTACTTC.

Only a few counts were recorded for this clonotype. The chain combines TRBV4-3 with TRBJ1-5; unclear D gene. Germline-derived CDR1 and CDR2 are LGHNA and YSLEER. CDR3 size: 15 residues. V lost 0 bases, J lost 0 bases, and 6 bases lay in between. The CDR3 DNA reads TGCGCCAGCAGCCAAGATTCGTATAGCAATCAGCCCCAGCATTTT. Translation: CASSQDSYSNQPQHF.

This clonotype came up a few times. CDR3 nucleotides: TGCGCCAGCAGCTTGGGACAGGGGCCTTTCTACGAGCAGTACTTC. Protein product: CASSLGQGPFYEQYF. The V and J genes are TRBV5-1 and TRBJ2-7, with 8 bases fitting TRBD1. The J segment lost 3 bases and the V segment lost 0 bases, leaving 5 bases of the junction unmatched. There are 15 residues in the CDR3. Germline V gene data show CDR1 as SGHRS and CDR2 as YFSETQ.

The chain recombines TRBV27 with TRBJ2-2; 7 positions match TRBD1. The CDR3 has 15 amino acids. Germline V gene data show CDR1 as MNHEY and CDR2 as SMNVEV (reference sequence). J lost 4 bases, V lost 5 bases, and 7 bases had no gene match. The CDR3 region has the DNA TGTGCCAGCAGTCCCTGGACAGGCTCCACCGGGGAGCTGTTTTTT. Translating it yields CASSPWTGSTGELFF.

The CDR3 coding sequence is TGTGCCAGCAGCCCGTTGGGGCTGGAGCAAGAGACCCAGTACTTC. Protein: CASSPLGLEQETQYF. V gene TRBV5-5 combines with J gene TRBJ2-5; tentatively, D is TRBD1 (5 bases). CDR3 length: 15 amino acids. CDR1 and CDR2 from the germline V gene are SGHKS and YYEKEE (reference sequence). The ends were cut back, 4 bases at V and 2 bases at J, with 15 bases in the middle.